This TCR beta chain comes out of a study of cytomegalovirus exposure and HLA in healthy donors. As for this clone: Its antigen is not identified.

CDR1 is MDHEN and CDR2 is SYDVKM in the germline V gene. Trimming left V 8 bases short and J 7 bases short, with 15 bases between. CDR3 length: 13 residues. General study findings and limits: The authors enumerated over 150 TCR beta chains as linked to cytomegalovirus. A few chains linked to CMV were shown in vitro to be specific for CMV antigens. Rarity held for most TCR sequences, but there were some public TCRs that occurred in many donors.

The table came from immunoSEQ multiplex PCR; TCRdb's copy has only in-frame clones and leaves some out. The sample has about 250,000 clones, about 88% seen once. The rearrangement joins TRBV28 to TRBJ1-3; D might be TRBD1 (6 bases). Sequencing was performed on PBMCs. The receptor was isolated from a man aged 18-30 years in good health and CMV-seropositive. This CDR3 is CASVGAGRNTIYF. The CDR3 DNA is TGTGCCAGCGTGGGGGCGGGGCGCAACACCATATATTTT.